Presented here are 14 T cell receptor beta chains from one specimen sequenced in a study of T cell changes during pregnancy in multiple sclerosis. This table comes from immunoSEQ multiplex PCR, and its TCRdb copy is limited to in-frame clones, with some not included. The sample includes almost 50,000 clones, 85% to 95% of them seen just once. The sample consisted of peripheral blood, taken after pregnancy. The receptors stem from a female donor with multiple sclerosis, enrolled in a pregnancy study.

The chain employs TRBV11-2 and TRBJ1-6; D call uncertain. The CDR3 is 16 amino acids. Germline CDR1 reads SGHAT; CDR2 reads FQNNGV. The germline V and J ends were trimmed by 7 bases and 0 bases, with 13 bases remaining between them. The CDR3 DNA follows: TGTGCCAGCACCTACGACGGGAGCTCCTATAATTCACCCCTCCACTTT. Its protein product is CASTYDGSSYNSPLHF.

The rearrangement joins TRBV10-3 to TRBJ1-4; TRBD1 agrees at 11 bases. Germline V gene sequence: CDR1 ENHRY, CDR2 SYGVKD. This CDR3 comprises 16 residues. J lost 8 bases, V lost 5 bases, and 10 bases had no gene match. The CDR3 nucleotides read TGTGCCATCAGTACCATTCCGGGACAGGGGGAGGAAAAACTGTTTTTT. It encodes CAISTIPGQGEEKLFF.

The genes are TRBV7-2 and TRBJ1-1; maybe TRBD1 (6 bases). The CDR3 sequence is 14 residues long. Germline CDR1 SGHTA, CDR2 FQGNSA. The ends were cut back, 1 base at V and 5 bases at J, with 11 bases in the middle. CDR3 sequence: CASSLGDIRTEAFF. CDR3 bases: TGTGCCAGCAGCTTAGGGGACATACGGACTGAAGCTTTCTTT.

The chain has TRBV15 and TRBJ1-6; D is possibly TRBD1 (5 bases). The CDR3 is made up of 16 amino acids. V lost 2 bases, J lost 2 bases, and 10 bases lay in between. Germline CDR1 and CDR2: LNHNV and YYDKDF (reference sequence). The CDR3, as DNA: TGTGCCACCAGCAGATGGGGGGTGACCTATAATTCACCCCTCCACTTT. It yields the protein CATSRWGVTYNSPLHF.

The rearrangement uses TRBV6-1 and TRBJ2-2; D might be TRBD2 (6 bases). Trimming shortened V by 4 bases and J by 2 bases, and 11 bases separated the two germline ends. The germline gives CDR1 MNHNS, CDR2 SASEGT. This CDR3 comprises 15 residues. The CDR3 loop is CASSVVGGNTGELFF. CDR3 bases: TGTGCCAGCAGTGTAGTGGGGGGAAACACCGGGGAGCTGTTTTTT.

CDR3 loop: CASSEGTSNQPQHF. The CDR3 coding sequence is TGTGCCAGCAGTGAGGGGACATCCAATCAGCCCCAGCATTTT. The chain links TRBV2 to TRBJ1-5; possible D gene TRBD1, 6 bases. V was cut by 3 bases and J by 3 bases, with 9 bases left in between. Germline loops: CDR1 SNHLY, CDR2 FYNNEI. The CDR3 extends over 14 amino acids.

The J gene is TRBJ1-5, the V gene TRBV30, with D perhaps matching TRBD1 (5 bases). The germline V and J ends were trimmed by 0 bases and 1 base, with 28 bases remaining between them. Germline CDR1 and CDR2: GTSNPN and SVGIG (reference sequence). The CDR3 consists of 21 residues. CDR3 sequence reads: CAWSVPRAPTQRTFSNQPQHF. The DNA of the CDR3 is TGTGCCTGGAGTGTACCTCGAGCGCCGACACAAAGGACATTCAGCAATCAGCCCCAGCATTTT.

The V call is TRBV9, the J call TRBJ2-3, with TRBD2 as a possible D gene (6 bases). Germline V gene data show CDR1 as SGDLS and CDR2 as YYNGEE. This CDR3 region has 17 residues. With 0 bases removed from V and 3 bases from J, the gap between germline ends came to 17 bases. This CDR3 is CASSVGEALGGTDTQYF. The CDR3 region has the DNA TGTGCCAGCAGCGTAGGGGAGGCTCTGGGGGGAACAGATACGCAGTATTTT. Supplemented by reference TRBV9 and TRBJ2-3, the full variable domain reads DSGVTQTPKHLITATGQRVTLRCSPRSGDLSVYWYQQSLDQGLQFLIQYYNGEERAKGNILERFSAQQFPDLHSELNLSSLELGDSALYFCASSVGEALGGTDTQYFGPGTRLTVL.

The rearrangement links TRBV4-2 to TRBJ2-1; 13 bases align to TRBD2. Trimming took 0 bases from V and 8 from J; bases not matched to a gene: 4. The germline gives CDR1 LGHNA, CDR2 YNFKEQ. The CDR3 spans 16 residues. The CDR3 spells CASSQDTSGGADEQFF. CDR3 bases: TGTGCCAGCAGCCAAGATACTAGCGGGGGGGCCGATGAGCAGTTCTTC.

The chain is built from TRBV5-6 and TRBJ1-6; no firm D call. V lost 0 bases and J 8 bases, leaving 12 bases between the germline ends. This CDR3 is 15 amino acids long. In germline, CDR1 is SGHDT, CDR2 YYEEEE. The CDR3 here is CASSLANPRHSPLHF. The CDR3 nucleotides read TGTGCCAGCAGCTTGGCGAATCCCAGGCATTCACCCCTCCACTTT. Full variable domain (rest looked up from reference TRBV5-6 and TRBJ1-6): DAGVTQSPTHLIKTRGQQVTLRCSPKSGHDTVSWYQQALGQGPQFIFQYYEEEERQRGNFPDRFSGHQFPNYSSELNVNALLLGDSALYLCASSLANPRHSPLHFGNGTRLTVT.

The chain combines TRBV5-4 with TRBJ2-1, with D perhaps TRBD1 (5 bases). V lost 4 bases and J lost 5, with 13 bases in between. CDR3 length: 14 amino acids. In germline, CDR1 is SGHNT, CDR2 YYREEE (reference sequence). The CDR3 DNA follows: TGTGCCAGCAGCCCGACAGTGGTAGACAATGAGCAGTTCTTC. Translating it yields CASSPTVVDNEQFF. Drawing the rest from reference TRBV5-4 and TRBJ2-1, the complete variable domain is ETGVTQSPTHLIKTRGQQVTLRCSSQSGHNTVSWYQQALGQGPQFIFQYYREEENGRGNFPPRFSGLQFPNYSSELNVNALELDDSALYLCASSPTVVDNEQFFGPGTRLTVL.

The chain carries TRBV2 and TRBJ1-1; D remains ambiguous. V was trimmed by 2 bases and J by 4 bases, leaving 14 bases between them. The CDR3 spans 15 residues. Germline V CDR1 and CDR2: SNHLY, FYNNEI. The CDR3 coding sequence is TGTGCCAGCAGTGAACTTGGGGAGGTGAGCACTGAAGCTTTCTTT. It encodes CASSELGEVSTEAFF.

This chain joins TRBV14 and TRBJ2-5, with D perhaps matching TRBD1 (5 bases). CDR1 and CDR2 from the germline V gene are SGHDN and FVKESK. The CDR3 runs to 15 residues. The V and J ends lost 3 bases and 1 base respectively, with 12 bases between them. As DNA, the CDR3 is TGTGCCAGCAGCCACAGGGTAGAGAGCCAAGAGACCCAGTACTTC. Protein: CASSHRVESQETQYF.

The chain joins TRBV9 to TRBJ2-3, with 8 bases matching TRBD1. The trim removed 3 bases at V and 5 bases at J, leaving 2 bases unmatched. CDR1 is SGDLS, CDR2 YYNGEE, per germline. The CDR3 is 13 residues long. In nucleotides, the CDR3 is TGTGCCAGCAGCGGGGGGACAGGAGATACGCAGTATTTT. Amino acids: CASSGGTGDTQYF.